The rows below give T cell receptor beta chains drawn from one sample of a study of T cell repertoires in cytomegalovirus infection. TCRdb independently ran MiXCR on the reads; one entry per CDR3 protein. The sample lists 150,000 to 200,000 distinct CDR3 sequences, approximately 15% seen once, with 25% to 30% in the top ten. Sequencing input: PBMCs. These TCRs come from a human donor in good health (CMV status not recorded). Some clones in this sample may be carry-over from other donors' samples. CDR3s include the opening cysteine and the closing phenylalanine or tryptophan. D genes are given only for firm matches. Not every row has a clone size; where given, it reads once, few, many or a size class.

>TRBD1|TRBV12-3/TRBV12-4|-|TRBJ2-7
TGTGCCAGCACCCCGACAGGGGGAAGTAACGAGCAGTACTTC
CASTPTGGSNEQYF
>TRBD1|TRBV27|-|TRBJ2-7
TGTGCCAGCAGGGTTTCCCGACCGGGACAGGGGGGCGAGCAGTACTTC
CASRVSRPGQGGEQYF
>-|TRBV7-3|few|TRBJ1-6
TGTGCCAGCAGCTTAAAAGGGCCCCTGGGCGATTCACCCCTCCACTTT
CASSLKGPLGDSPLHF
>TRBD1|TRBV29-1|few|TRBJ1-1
TGCAGCGTCCGGGACAGGGGCCGGTACACTGAAGCTTTCTTT
CSVRDRGRYTEAFF
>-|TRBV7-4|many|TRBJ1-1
TGTGCCAGCAGCCGCGCAGGGACGGTGAACACTGAAGCTTTCTTT
CASSRAGTVNTEAFF
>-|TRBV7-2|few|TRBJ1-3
TGTGCCAGCAGGCAGGGTGGCGGAAACACCATATATTTT
CASRQGGGNTIYF
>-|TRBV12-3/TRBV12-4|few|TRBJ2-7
TGTGCCAGCAGCCTTGACTGGCGGAAAGAAGAGCAGTACTTC
CASSLDWRKEEQYF
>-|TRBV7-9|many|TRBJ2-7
TGTGCCAGCAGCTTAGGGGGCTGGGAAACCTACGAGCAGTACTTC
CASSLGGWETYEQYF
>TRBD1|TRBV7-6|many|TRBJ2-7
TGTGCCAGCAGCCCGGACAGGGCATTTTACGAGCAGTACTTC
CASSPDRAFYEQYF
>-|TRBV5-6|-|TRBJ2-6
TGTGCCAGCAGCTTGGGGGCCTCTGGGGCCAACGTCCTGACTTTC
CASSLGASGANVLTF
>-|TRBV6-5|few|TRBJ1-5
TGTGCCAGCAATAGAGGAGGGAAAGATCAGCCCCAGCATTTT
CASNRGGKDQPQHF
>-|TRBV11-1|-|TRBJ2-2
TGTGCCAGCTCCGCGAGGGCCGGGGAGCTGTTTTTT
CASSARAGELFF
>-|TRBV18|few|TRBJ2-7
TGTGCCAGCTCACCATCCAAGAGGGGCGAATACGAGCAGTACTTC
CASSPSKRGEYEQYF
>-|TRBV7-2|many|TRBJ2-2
TGTGCCAGCAGCAACCGGGGGCCACATACCGGGGAGCTGTTTTTT
CASSNRGPHTGELFF
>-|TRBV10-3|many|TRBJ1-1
TGTGCCATCAGGATACAGGGTATCAACACTGAAGCTTTCTTT
CAIRIQGINTEAFF
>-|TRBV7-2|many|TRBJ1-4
TGTGCCAGCAGCTTGCATAATGAAAAACTGTTTTTT
CASSLHNEKLFF
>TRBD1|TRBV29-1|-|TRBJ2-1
TGCAGCGTTGCACAGGGGTCTTTACGGAATGAGCAGTTCTTC
CSVAQGSLRNEQFF
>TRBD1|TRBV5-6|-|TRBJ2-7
TGTGCCAGCAGCCCCCTGGGACAGCCTTCCTACGAGCAGTACTTC
CASSPLGQPSYEQYF
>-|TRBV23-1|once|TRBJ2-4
TGCGCCAGTCCTCAAAGGGACCTAGCCAAAAACATTCAGTACTTC
CASPQRDLAKNIQYF
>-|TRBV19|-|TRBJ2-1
TGTGCCAGTAGTTCCCTCAATCGGGATGAGCAGTTCTTC
CASSSLNRDEQFF
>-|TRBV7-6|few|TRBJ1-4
TGTGCCAGCAGCTTGGGAAAGGTTCATGAAAAACTGTTTTTT
CASSLGKVHEKLFF
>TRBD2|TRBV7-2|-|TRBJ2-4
TGTGCCAGCAGCGGGGGGACTAGCGGGAGGGCCATTCAGTACTTC
CASSGGTSGRAIQYF
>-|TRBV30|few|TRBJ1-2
TGTGCCTGGACCGGGGACAAAGCTAACTATGGCTACACCTTC
CAWTGDKANYGYTF
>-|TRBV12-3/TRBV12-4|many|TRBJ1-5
TGTGCCAGCAGCCCTTCCAATGTGCCCCAGCATTTT
CASSPSNVPQHF
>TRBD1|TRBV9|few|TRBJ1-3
TGTGCCAGCAGCGTAGGAGACAGGGTGGCTGGAAACACCATATATTTT
CASSVGDRVAGNTIYF
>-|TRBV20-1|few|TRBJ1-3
TGCAGTGCTTCGCCGGGGAGACTACCCCCTGGAAACACCATATATTTT
CSASPGRLPPGNTIYF
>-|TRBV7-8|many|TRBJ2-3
TGTGCTTGGGGGCAGTTCACAGATACGCAGTATTTT
CAWGQFTDTQYF
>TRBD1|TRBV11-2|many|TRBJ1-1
TGTGCCAGCAGCTCTCCGGGACAGAAGGCTAACACTGAAGCTTTCTTT
CASSSPGQKANTEAFF
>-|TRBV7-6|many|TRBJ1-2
TGTGCCAGCAGCCCTGGGGATGGCTACACCTTC
CASSPGDGYTF
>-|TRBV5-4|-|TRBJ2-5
TGTGCCAGCAGCTTAGGGTTGGGGGGACAAGGAACCCAGTACTTC
CASSLGLGGQGTQYF
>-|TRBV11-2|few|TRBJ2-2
TGTGCCAGCAGCTTCGGACAGGGGGAGCTGTTTTTT
CASSFGQGELFF
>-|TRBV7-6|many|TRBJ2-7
TGTGCCAGCAGCCCAGAGGTAGGAAAGGTCTACGAGCAGTACTTC
CASSPEVGKVYEQYF
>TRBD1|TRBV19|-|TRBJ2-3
TGTGCCAGTAGTACTACAGGGGTATGGACAGATACGCAGTATTTT
CASSTTGVWTDTQYF
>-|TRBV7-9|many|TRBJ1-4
TGTGCCAGCAGCTTAATCATCGGTGCAACTAATGAAAAACTGTTTTTT
CASSLIIGATNEKLFF
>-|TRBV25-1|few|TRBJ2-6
TGTGCCAGCAGGGGGCCGGGCACGGGGCCTGGGGCCAACGTCCTGACTTTC
CASRGPGTGPGANVLTF
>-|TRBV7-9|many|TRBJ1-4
TGTGCCAGCAGCCCCGTGGCGGGTGCAACTAATGAAAAACTGTTTTTT
CASSPVAGATNEKLFF
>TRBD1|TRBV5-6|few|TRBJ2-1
TGTGCCAGCAGCTCCGGGACAGGGGATGGGATCTTC
CASSSGTGDGIF
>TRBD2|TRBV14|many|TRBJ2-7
TGTGCCAGCAGCCAAGAAGCCGGACTAGCGGAGATCCGATTCTCCTACGAGCAGTACTTC
CASSQEAGLAEIRFSYEQYF
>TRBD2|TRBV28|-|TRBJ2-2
TGTGCCAGCAGTTTACGGGAGGGCCTAGGTGGGGAGCTGTTTTTT
CASSLREGLGGELFF
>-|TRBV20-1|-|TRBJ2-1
TGCAGTGCTAGAGAACACCGCTCCTACAATGAGCAGTTCTTC
CSAREHRSYNEQFF
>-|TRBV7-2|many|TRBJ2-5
TGTGCCAGCAGCGTCCCGGGACCTCAAGAGACCCAGTACTTC
CASSVPGPQETQYF
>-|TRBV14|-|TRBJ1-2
TGTGCCAGCAGCCAAGATGGAGGGTTCGGGACTGCTAACTATGGCTACACCTTC
CASSQDGGFGTANYGYTF